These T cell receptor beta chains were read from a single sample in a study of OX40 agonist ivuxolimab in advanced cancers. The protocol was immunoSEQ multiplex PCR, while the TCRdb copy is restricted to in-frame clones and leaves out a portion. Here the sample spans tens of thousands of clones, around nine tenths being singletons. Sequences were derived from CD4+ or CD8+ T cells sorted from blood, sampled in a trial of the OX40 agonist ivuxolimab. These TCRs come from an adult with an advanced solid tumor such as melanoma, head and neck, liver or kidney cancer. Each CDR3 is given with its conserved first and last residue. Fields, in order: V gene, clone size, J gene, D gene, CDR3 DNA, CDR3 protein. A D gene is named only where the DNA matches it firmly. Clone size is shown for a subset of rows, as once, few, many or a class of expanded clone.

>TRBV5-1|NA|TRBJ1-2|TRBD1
TGCGCCAGCAGCTTGGAGCAGGGGGCTAGTAGGATCTCTGGCTACACCTTC
CASSLEQGASRISGYTF
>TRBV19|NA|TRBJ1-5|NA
TGTGCCAGTAACAACCAGGGATATTGGGATCAGCCCCAGCATTTT
CASNNQGYWDQPQHF
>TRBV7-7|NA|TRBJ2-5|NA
TGTGCTAGCAGCCGGGACACCGAAGAGACCCAGTACTTC
CASSRDTEETQYF
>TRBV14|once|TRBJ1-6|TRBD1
TGTGCCAGCAGCCGGGGACAGACCAATTCACCCCTCCACTTT
CASSRGQTNSPLHF
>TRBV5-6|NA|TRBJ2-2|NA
TGTGCCAGCAGCTTCGTTAGTGGTACCGGGGAGCTGTTTTTT
CASSFVSGTGELFF
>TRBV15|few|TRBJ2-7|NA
TGTGCCACCAGCGCTTCCAGGAGGACTGGGGCCGAGCAGTACTTC
CATSASRRTGAEQYF
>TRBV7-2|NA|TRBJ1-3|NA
TGTGCCAGCACCCGGACCTCTGGAAACACCATATATTTT
CASTRTSGNTIYF
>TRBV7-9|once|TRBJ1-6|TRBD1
TGTGCCAGCAGGGAAACAGGGGAGAATTCACCCCTCCACTTT
CASRETGENSPLHF
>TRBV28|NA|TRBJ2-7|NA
TGTGCCAGCACCCAGGGAGGTCCTACCACTCCCTACGAGCAGTACTTC
CASTQGGPTTPYEQYF
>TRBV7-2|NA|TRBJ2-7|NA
TGTGCCAGCAGCTTCAGCGTCGGCTACGAGCAGTACTTC
CASSFSVGYEQYF
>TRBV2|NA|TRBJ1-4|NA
TGTGCCAGTCGGCAGGGGACTGAAAAACTGTTTTTT
CASRQGTEKLFF
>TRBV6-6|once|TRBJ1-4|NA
TGTGCCAGTCGACTGGGCAGGGTTGGAGAAAAACTGTTTTTT
CASRLGRVGEKLFF
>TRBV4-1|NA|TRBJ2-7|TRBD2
TGCGCCAGCAGCCAAGGGACTAGCGTTTACTACGAGCAGTACTTC
CASSQGTSVYYEQYF
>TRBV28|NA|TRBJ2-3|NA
TGTGCCAGTTGGGGGAGACGAGGGGGTACAGATACGCAGTATTTT
CASWGRRGGTDTQYF
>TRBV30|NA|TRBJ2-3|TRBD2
TGTGCCTGGAGCGGGACTAGGGGCGCAGATACGCAGTATTTT
CAWSGTRGADTQYF
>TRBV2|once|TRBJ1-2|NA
TGTGCCAGCCGATTCACCGGGGCGGGCTACACCTTC
CASRFTGAGYTF
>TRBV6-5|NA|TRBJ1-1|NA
TGTGCCAGCAGGAGACCGGGTACTGAAGCTTTCTTT
CASRRPGTEAFF
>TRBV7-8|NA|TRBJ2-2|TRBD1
TGTGCCAGCAGCTCCGACAGGGGACGCACCGGGGAGCTGTTTTTT
CASSSDRGRTGELFF
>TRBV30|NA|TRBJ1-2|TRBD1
TGTGCCTGGAGCAGGACAGGGTTGGTCGGCTACACCTTC
CAWSRTGLVGYTF
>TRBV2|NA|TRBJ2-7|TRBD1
TGTGCCAGCGCCGGACAGGGGGCCTACGAGCAGTACTTC
CASAGQGAYEQYF
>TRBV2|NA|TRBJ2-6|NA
TGTGCCAGCAGTGAAACCGCCTCTGTGGCCAACGTCCTGACTTTC
CASSETASVANVLTF
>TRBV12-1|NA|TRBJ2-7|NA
TGTGCCAGCACCCCCAGCTTGGGGCCAATTGCCATGGTATGGTACGAGCAGTACTTC
CASTPSLGPIAMVWYEQYF
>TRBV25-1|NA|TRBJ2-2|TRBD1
TGTGCCAGCAGAGACAGGGGGGCCGGGGAGCTGTTTTTT
CASRDRGAGELFF
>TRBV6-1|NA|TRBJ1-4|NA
TGTGCCAGCTCAGACCGGGACCTTAATGAAAAACTGTTTTTT
CASSDRDLNEKLFF
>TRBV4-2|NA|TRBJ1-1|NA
TGTGCCAGCAGCTTGCTTGCAATGAACACTGAAGCTTTCTTT
CASSLLAMNTEAFF
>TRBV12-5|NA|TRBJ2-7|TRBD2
TGTGCTAGTGGTTTGAGGGTAGCGGGTTCCTACGAGCAGTACTTC
CASGLRVAGSYEQYF
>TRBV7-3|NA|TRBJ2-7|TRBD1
TGTGCCAGCAGCATGGGACAGGGTTACGGTGGCGAGCAGTACTTC
CASSMGQGYGGEQYF
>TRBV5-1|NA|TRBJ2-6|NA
TGCGCCAGCAGCTTTGGGGGCGCGTCTGGGGCCAACGTCCTGACTTTC
CASSFGGASGANVLTF
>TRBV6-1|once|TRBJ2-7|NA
TGTGCCAGCAGACTGGGTCTCTCCTACGAGCAGTACTTC
CASRLGLSYEQYF
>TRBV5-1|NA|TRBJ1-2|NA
TGCGCCAGCAGCTCGCTCCAGCAGGAAGGCTACACCTTC
CASSSLQQEGYTF
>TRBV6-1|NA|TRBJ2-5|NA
TGTGCCAGCAGGCGGGGCCAAGAGACCCAGTACTTC
CASRRGQETQYF
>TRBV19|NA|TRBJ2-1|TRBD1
TGTGCCAGTAGACATGAGGGGCAGGGGGCTGTGGGCGAGCAGTTCTTC
CASRHEGQGAVGEQFF
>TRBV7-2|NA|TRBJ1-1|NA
TGTGCCAGCAGCTTCCGGAACACTGAAGCTTTCTTT
CASSFRNTEAFF
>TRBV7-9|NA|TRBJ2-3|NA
TGTGCCAGCAGCTTAGTGTCTAGTCCTCTCGATACGCAGTATTTT
CASSLVSSPLDTQYF
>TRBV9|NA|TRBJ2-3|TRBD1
TGTGCCAGCAGCGTTAGGACAGGGGCGGCAGATACGCAGTATTTT
CASSVRTGAADTQYF
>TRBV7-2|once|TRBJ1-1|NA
TGTGCCAGCAGCCCCCGGCTGGGGGCGTCGTCGAACGCTGAAGCTTTCTTT
CASSPRLGASSNAEAFF
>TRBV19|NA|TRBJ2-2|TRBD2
TGTGCCAGTAGTATGTGGCTAGCGGGGGACTTGAACACCGGGGAGCTGTTTTTT
CASSMWLAGDLNTGELFF
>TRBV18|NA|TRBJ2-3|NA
TGTGCCAGCTCACCCGGTAGGGCCCCGGTAGATACGCAGTATTTT
CASSPGRAPVDTQYF
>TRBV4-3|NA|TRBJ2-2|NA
TGCGCCAGCAGCCGAGATACGAACACCGGGGAGCTGTTTTTT
CASSRDTNTGELFF
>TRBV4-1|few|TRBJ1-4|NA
TGCGCCAGCAGCCAGGGAGGAGGAAAACTGTTTTTT
CASSQGGGKLFF
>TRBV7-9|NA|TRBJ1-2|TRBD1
TGTGCCAGCAGTTATGACAGGGTTAATGGCTACACCTTC
CASSYDRVNGYTF
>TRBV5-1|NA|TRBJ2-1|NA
TGCGCCAGCAGTACACTCGGGGGGCCCTATGAGCAGTTCTTC
CASSTLGGPYEQFF